This T cell receptor (beta chain) derives from a study of beta chain features in type 1 diabetes. Study-wide results and limits: The study found moderately but significantly shorter TCRB CDR3s in all four CD4+ subsets of Type 1 diabetes patients.

Sequencing targeted expressed TCRB transcripts, as all isolated RNA had been reverse transcribed. Profiled with immunoSEQ multiplex PCR; TCRdb holds only in-frame clones, not every one. The repertoire holds 45,000 to 60,000 clones, with around 40% as singletons. This clone was detected a few times. What it binds is unknown. V lost 4 bases and J 5 bases, leaving 5 bases between the germline ends. Per germline, CDR1 MDHEN and CDR2 SYDVKM. This CDR3 contains 11 residues. Sequencing was carried out using stem cell memory CD4+ T cells from blood. This sequence joins TRBV28 and TRBJ1-2; D gene uncertain. The TCR comes from a man in his thirties or forties with type 1 diabetes. CDR3 sequence (DNA): TGTGCCAGCAGTTCTCTATATGGCTACACCTTC. Encoded protein: CASSSLYGYTF.